These 29 T cell receptor beta chains originate from one sample sequenced in a study of blood T cell repertoires in COVID-19. TCRdb's copy holds only in-frame clones and misses some; the assay was immunoSEQ multiplex PCR. The profile shows tens of thousands of clones, over 80% of them singletons. Sequencing used peripheral blood. The receptors were gathered from a woman aged 55-69 years with acute or convalescent COVID-19.

This clone was seen only a few times. The rearrangement links TRBV5-1 to TRBJ1-2, with TRBD1 matching 9 bases. This CDR3 comprises 15 residues. CDR1 is SGHRS and CDR2 is YFSETQ in the germline V gene. J lost 4 bases, V lost 2 bases, and 6 bases had no gene match. CDR3 residues: CASSFAVGQGYGYTF. The CDR3 DNA sequence: TGCGCCAGCAGCTTCGCCGTGGGACAGGGCTATGGCTACACCTTC.

V is TRBV10-3 and J is TRBJ1-1; the D gene is possibly TRBD1 (6 bases). The CDR3 consists of 13 residues. Germline V gives CDR1 ENHRY, CDR2 SYGVKD. Trimming removed 2 bases from V and 5 bases from J, with 9 bases in between. The CDR3 coding sequence is TGTGCCATCAGTGAGATTGGGACAACTGAAGCTTTCTTT. Translation gives CAISEIGTTEAFF.

V and J are TRBV7-2 and TRBJ1-5; D remains ambiguous. This CDR3 has 15 residues. With 2 bases removed from V and 5 bases from J, the gap between germline ends came to 13 bases. Germline V gene data show CDR1 as SGHTA and CDR2 as FQGNSA. Written as DNA, the CDR3 is TGTGCCAGCAGCTTAAGGACCGGACTCTATCAGCCCCAGCATTTT. Translating it yields CASSLRTGLYQPQHF.

This clone was observed once. The CDR3 region has the DNA TGTGCCAGCAGTTTACAGCGGGCAGGAGGAAGCTACGAGCAGTACTTC. Translating it yields CASSLQRAGGSYEQYF. V and J are TRBV28 and TRBJ2-7, with a possible D match to TRBD2 (6 bases). Germline V gene lookup returns CDR1 MDHEN and CDR2 SYDVKM. CDR3 size: 16 residues. Trimming removed 2 bases at V and 3 bases at J, with 17 bases between.

The chain has TRBV5-4 and TRBJ2-5, with TRBD2 identical over 7 bases. Germline V gives CDR1 SGHNT, CDR2 YYREEE (reference sequence). The J segment lost 2 bases and the V segment lost 0 bases, leaving 7 bases of the junction unmatched. The CDR3 covers 16 residues. Here the CDR3 reads CASSLAWRGSQETQYF. DNA of the CDR3: TGTGCCAGCAGCTTGGCATGGCGGGGGAGTCAAGAGACCCAGTACTTC.

This rearrangement joins TRBV28 to TRBJ2-6; 7 bases fit TRBD2. Per germline, CDR1 MDHEN and CDR2 SYDVKM. This CDR3 contains 16 residues. After removal of 7 bases from V and 0 bases from J, the junction contained 6 bases not matched to a gene. Here the CDR3 DNA reads TGTGCCAGCATACCGGGAGGACCCTCTGGGGCCAACGTCCTGACTTTC. Translation gives CASIPGGPSGANVLTF.

This clone was counted a single time. This sequence joins TRBV7-6 and TRBJ2-2; D is perhaps TRBD2 (6 bases). The CDR3 loop spans 15 amino acids. The germline V gene has CDR1 SGHVS and CDR2 FNYEAQ. V lost 0 bases to trimming and J lost 4 bases, with 9 bases between them. The DNA for the CDR3 is TGTGCCAGCAGCTTAGCGGGAGGCGGCACCGGGGAGCTGTTTTTT. This sequence encodes CASSLAGGGTGELFF.

CDR3 region: CASSGGKTDNEQFF. DNA of the CDR3: TGTGCCAGCAGCGGCGGGAAAACTGATAATGAGCAGTTCTTC. J is TRBJ2-1 and V is TRBV2, with D possibly matching TRBD2 (6 bases). CDR3 size: 14 residues. Germline-derived CDR1 and CDR2 are SNHLY and FYNNEI. V shed 6 bases and J shed 7 bases, with 16 bases lying between them.

The rearrangement links TRBV4-2 to TRBJ2-5; 14 bases line up with TRBD2. This CDR3 is 16 amino acids long. V dropped 0 bases and J dropped 4; count of bases not matched to a gene: 1. CDR1 and CDR2 from the germline V gene are LGHNA and YNFKEQ. The CDR3, as DNA: TGTGCCAGCAGCCAAGATGGGACTAGCGGGGGAGAGACCCAGTACTTC. This sequence encodes CASSQDGTSGGETQYF.

V and J are TRBV11-3 and TRBJ2-7; possible D gene TRBD2, 6 bases. The CDR3 runs to 14 residues. CDR1 is SGHNT, CDR2 YENEEA, per germline. The V end was cut by 5 bases, the J end by 6 bases, with 17 bases between. The CDR3 DNA reads as TGTGCCAGCAGCCCCGGGACTGGATTTCGCGAGCAGTACTTC. Protein product: CASSPGTGFREQYF.

The CDR3 is CASSPADRSEAFF. The DNA for the CDR3 is TGTGCCAGCAGTCCTGCGGACAGGTCTGAAGCTTTCTTT. This chain uses TRBV28 with TRBJ1-1; 7 nucleotides line up with TRBD1. Germline V gene sequence: CDR1 MDHEN, CDR2 SYDVKM. J lost 6 bases, V lost 5 bases, and 6 bases had no gene match. The CDR3 spans 13 residues.

This clone has just one count. V gene TRBV4-1 combines with J gene TRBJ2-3; D is uncertain. V gave up 0 bases and J gave up 6 bases, with 13 bases separating them. The CDR3 sequence is 15 residues long. Looked up from germline, CDR1 is MGHRA and CDR2 is YSYEKL. The CDR3 DNA reads as TGCGCCAGCAGCCAAGATGTCGCGAACCGGGATACGCAGTATTTT. This sequence encodes CASSQDVANRDTQYF.

This chain links TRBV28 with TRBJ1-2; no definite D call. The germline V gene encodes CDR1 MDHEN and CDR2 SYDVKM. With 3 bases removed from V and 0 bases from J, the gap between germline ends came to 11 bases. This CDR3 contains 15 residues. CDR3 region: CASSFPQATNYGYTF. The CDR3 region has the DNA TGTGCCAGCAGTTTCCCCCAGGCTACTAACTATGGCTACACCTTC.

The chain carries TRBV7-2 and TRBJ2-3; 8 bases are shared with TRBD2. The CDR3 sequence is 15 residues long. The germline V gene has CDR1 SGHTA and CDR2 FQGNSA. With V trimmed by 6 bases and J by 1 base, 6 bases remained unmatched. CDR3 loop: CASRSGGGRTDTQYF. CDR3 nucleotide sequence: TGTGCCAGCAGATCCGGGGGGGGGCGCACAGATACGCAGTATTTT.

J is TRBJ2-5 and V is TRBV3-1 (or the pseudogene TRBV3-2); perhaps TRBD2 as D (5 bases). Germline V CDR1 and CDR2: LGHDT, YNNKEL (reference sequence). V was pared by 4 bases and J by 1 base, with 10 bases between. This CDR3 has 14 residues. The CDR3 DNA reads TGTGCCAGCAGCCTAAGGACTGGCCAAGAGACCCAGTACTTC. Its translation: CASSLRTGQETQYF.

This clone was seen only once. J is TRBJ1-5 and V is TRBV28, with a tentative D call TRBD1 (6 bases). Germline V gene sequence: CDR1 MDHEN, CDR2 SYDVKM. This CDR3 has 18 residues. The V and J ends lost 3 bases and 3 bases respectively, with 21 bases between them. Written as DNA, the CDR3 is TGTGCCAGCAGTTTCGGGCATTTCGGGACACCGGTCAATCAGCCCCAGCATTTT. Its translation: CASSFGHFGTPVNQPQHF.

The chain carries TRBV11-1 and TRBJ2-7; D is possibly TRBD1 (6 bases). The germline V gene encodes CDR1 SGHAT and CDR2 FQDESV (reference sequence). The CDR3 is 15 residues long. Trimming shortened V by 8 bases and J by 0 bases, and 17 bases separated the two germline ends. The CDR3 region is CASSLQRGGSYEQYF. CDR3 DNA sequence: TGTGCCAGCTCCCTGCAACGAGGGGGCTCCTACGAGCAGTACTTC. Full variable domain (rest looked up from reference TRBV11-1 and TRBJ2-7): EAEVAQSPRYKITEKSQAVAFWCDPISGHATLYWYRQILGQGPELLVQFQDESVVDDSQLPKDRFSAERLKGVDSTLKIQPAELGDSAMYLCASSLQRGGSYEQYFGPGTRLTVT.

The chain has TRBV5-4 and TRBJ2-3; 9 bases map to TRBD2. The V gene's germline CDR1 is SGHNT and CDR2 YYREEE (reference sequence). With 4 bases clipped from V and 3 bases from J, the junction kept 3 bases outside the gene matches. This CDR3 has 14 amino acids. CDR3 loop: CASSPSGVTDTQYF. The CDR3 DNA follows: TGTGCCAGCAGCCCTAGCGGGGTAACAGATACGCAGTATTTT.

The J gene is TRBJ1-1, the V gene TRBV10-1; D is perhaps TRBD1 (6 bases). Germline lookup yields CDR1 WNHNN and CDR2 SYGVQD (reference sequence). This CDR3 spans 14 amino acids. V gave up 0 bases and J gave up 4 bases, with 9 bases separating them. CDR3 sequence (DNA): TGCGCCAGCAGTGAGTCGAACAGGGCCACTGAAGCTTTCTTT. As protein: CASSESNRATEAFF.

This chain connects TRBV6-1 to TRBJ1-5; a weak D match, TRBD1 (5 bases). The CDR3 runs to 18 residues. V was trimmed by 3 bases and J by 4 bases, leaving 22 bases between them. Germline CDR1 is MNHNS and CDR2 is SASEGT. CDR3 protein: CASSENIGLGAGNQPQHF. Here the CDR3 DNA reads TGTGCCAGCAGTGAGAATATTGGGTTAGGGGCAGGGAATCAGCCCCAGCATTTT.

V and J are TRBV18 and TRBJ1-1, with no clear D. This CDR3 contains 13 residues. The germline gives CDR1 KGHSH, CDR2 LQKENI. V was cut by 5 bases and J by 1 base, with 8 bases left in between. The CDR3 spells CASSATGNTEAFF. The CDR3 region has the DNA TGTGCCAGCTCAGCGACTGGGAACACTGAAGCTTTCTTT.

In this sample, this clone turned up once. The rearrangement links TRBV27 to TRBJ1-5, with D possibly matching TRBD1 (5 bases). Per germline, CDR1 MNHEY and CDR2 SMNVEV (reference sequence). The CDR3 extends over 15 amino acids. Trimming shortened V by 5 bases and J by 6 bases, and 17 bases separated the two germline ends. CDR3 bases: TGTGCCAGCAGTGCCTCCAGGGTAGTAGGTCAGCCCCAGCATTTT. This sequence encodes CASSASRVVGQPQHF.

The chain is built from TRBV6-5 and TRBJ1-2; D remains unclear. V gave up 2 bases and J gave up 14 bases, with 15 bases separating them. CDR1 MNHEY and CDR2 SVGAGI come from the germline V gene. The CDR3 is made up of 12 amino acids. The CDR3: CASSYGGRQPTF. CDR3 nucleotides: TGTGCCAGCAGTTACGGAGGAAGGCAGCCGACCTTC.

In nucleotides, the CDR3 is TGTGCCAGCAAAGCAACAGGGATGAATCAGCCCCAGCATTTT. It is translated as CASKATGMNQPQHF. This chain links TRBV2 with TRBJ1-5; D perhaps matches TRBD1 (6 bases). There are 14 residues in the CDR3. Germline V gene data show CDR1 as SNHLY and CDR2 as FYNNEI. Between the trimmed V and J ends, which lost 7 bases and 4 bases, there was a span of 14 bases.

The sample holds a few counts of this clone. This chain joins TRBV16 and TRBJ2-1; 8 bases match TRBD2. The CDR3 extends over 14 amino acids. The germline gives CDR1 KGHSY, CDR2 FQNENV. V shed 0 bases, J shed 6 bases, and the junction held 1 base outside the gene matches. CDR3 DNA: TGTGCCAGCAGCCAATCTCGGGGGGGCAATGAGCAGTTCTTC. It is translated as CASSQSRGGNEQFF. Variable domain in full (rest from reference TRBV16 and TRBJ2-1): GEEVAQTPKHLVRGEGQKAKLYCAPIKGHSYVFWYQQVLKNEFKFLISFQNENVFDETGMPKERFSAKCLPNSPCSLEIQATKLEDSAVYFCASSQSRGGNEQFFGPGTRLTVL.

The chain uses TRBV3-1 (or the pseudogene TRBV3-2) and TRBJ1-1, with TRBD1 matching over 7 bases. The germline V gene encodes CDR1 LGHDT and CDR2 YNNKEL (reference sequence). V was clipped by 4 bases and J by 3 bases; unmatched bases: 8. This CDR3 has 15 amino acids. The CDR3 protein is CASSRAKTGYTEAFF. As DNA, the CDR3 is TGTGCCAGCAGCCGGGCCAAGACAGGGTACACTGAAGCTTTCTTT.

The chain has TRBV9 and TRBJ1-1; TRBD1 is a possible D gene (5 bases). Germline CDR1 and CDR2: SGDLS and YYNGEE. The germline V and J ends were trimmed by 0 bases and 1 base, with 10 bases remaining between them. The length of the CDR3 is 15 residues. The CDR3 sequence: CASSVAGGTNTEAFF. CDR3 nucleotide sequence: TGTGCCAGCAGCGTAGCCGGAGGGACGAACACTGAAGCTTTCTTT.

This clone is a singleton in its sample. This chain connects TRBV28 to TRBJ2-7; 7 nucleotides line up with TRBD1. The CDR3 length is 15 residues. Germline CDR1 and CDR2: MDHEN and SYDVKM. Trimming took 6 bases from V and 2 from J; bases not matched to a gene: 10. The DNA of the CDR3 is TGTGCCAGCAGCCGAGGGGACAGCGTGACCTACGAGCAGTACTTC. Encoded protein: CASSRGDSVTYEQYF.

With regard to this clone: The junction and the germline gene differ at one end; a read error may be behind it. V usage is TRBV19 and J usage is TRBJ1-5; D uncertain. The CDR3 extends over 12 amino acids. Germline V gives CDR1 LNHDA, CDR2 SQIVND (reference sequence). The CDR3 loop reads CASSPGEVAWYF. Written as DNA, the CDR3 is TGTGCCAGTAGTCCCGGCGAGGTAGCGTGGTATTTT.